This T cell receptor (beta chain) was recorded in a study of blood T cell repertoires in COVID-19. Study at large: The origin of the acute and convalescent COVID-19 samples was the United States, Italy and Spain. The analysed material was cDNA or gDNA that came from T cells, B-cell-depleted T cells, or PBMCs.

Methods used by the authors: Reference gene primer amplification gave estimated nucleated cell counts. Using immunoSEQ multiplex PCR, the repertoire was profiled, and TCRdb retains in-frame clones only, with some absent. V and J calls and clone size follow that table, whereas D and trimming were derived from the DNA. The profile shows nearly 250,000 clones, around nine tenths of them singletons. Germline lookup yields CDR1 SGHDN and CDR2 FVKESK. V gave up 1 base and J gave up 6 bases, with 18 bases separating them. The length of the CDR3 is 16 residues. The sequencing input was peripheral blood. This clonotype was sampled from a woman aged 60 to 75 who had recovered from COVID-19. This chain uses TRBV14 with TRBJ1-2; no definite D call. The CDR3 region is CASSQVRGKGWDGYTF. CDR3 DNA sequence: TGTGCCAGCAGCCAAGTCCGAGGGAAGGGTTGGGATGGCTACACCTTC.